The next 19 T cell receptor beta chains were all read from a single sample in a study of radiotherapy plus CTLA-4 blockade in lung cancer. Sequenced by immunoSEQ multiplex PCR; TCRdb stores in-frame clones only, minus some. Of tens of thousands of clones listed, approximately 86% were seen once; the top ten hold around 2%. The sample was peripheral blood, taken from a patient treated with radiotherapy plus ipilimumab. These receptors originate from a human donor with non-small cell lung cancer who had a partial response to radiotherapy plus ipilimumab.

The J gene is TRBJ2-7, the V gene TRBV2, with 7 bases aligning to TRBD1. The V segment lost 6 bases and the J segment 0 bases; nucleotides outside the gene matches: 8. Germline values: CDR1 SNHLY, CDR2 FYNNEI. The CDR3 runs 15 residues. CDR3: CASRGDRASSYEQYF. CDR3 bases: TGTGCCAGCAGGGGCGACAGGGCTAGCTCCTACGAGCAGTACTTC.

Remarks on this clone: Different DNA sequences within this sample yield the same CDR3. The V gene is TRBV6-5, the J gene TRBJ1-1; D ambiguous. Between the trimmed V and J ends, which lost 2 bases and 5 bases, there was a span of 9 bases. The CDR3 is made up of 13 amino acids. Per the germline V gene, CDR1 is MNHEY and CDR2 is SVGAGI. CDR3 sequence (DNA): TGTGCCAGCAGTTACGGCCGAGGGACTGAAGCTTTCTTT. This sequence encodes CASSYGRGTEAFF.

This clone was seen only once. The rearrangement joins TRBV28 to TRBJ2-7, with TRBD1 matching over 9 bases. In germline, CDR1 is MDHEN, CDR2 SYDVKM. This CDR3 has 15 amino acids. Losses at the gene ends were 4 bases for V and 5 bases for J; bases not matched to a gene: 9. CDR3 amino acids: CASSSPTGGRNEQYF. CDR3 bases: TGTGCCAGCAGTTCCCCGACAGGGGGTCGTAACGAGCAGTACTTC.

This clone was recorded once. The chain recombines TRBV5-1 with TRBJ2-1; 9 nucleotides match TRBD2. This CDR3 contains 16 residues. Germline V CDR1 and CDR2: SGHRS, YFSETQ. V gave up 2 bases and J gave up 5 bases; unmatched junction bases: 8. CDR3 amino acids: CASSLYLGGRDNEQFF. CDR3 DNA: TGCGCCAGCAGCTTATATTTGGGCGGGAGGGACAATGAGCAGTTCTTC.

This clone appeared a single time. The rearrangement links TRBV6-4 to TRBJ2-5; 9 bases agree with TRBD1. CDR1 and CDR2 from the germline V gene are MRHNA and SNTAGT. CDR3 length: 15 amino acids. Germline trimming cut 4 bases from V and 5 bases from J; bases unmatched to any gene: 8. CDR3: CASSAGQGRGETQYF. The CDR3, as DNA: TGTGCCAGCAGTGCTGGACAGGGGCGAGGGGAGACCCAGTACTTC.

This clone appeared once. The chain carries TRBV15 and TRBJ2-5; perhaps TRBD2 as D (7 bases). V was pared by 0 bases and J by 9 bases, with 23 bases between. CDR3 length: 17 amino acids. CDR1 and CDR2 from the germline V gene are LNHNV and YYDKDF (reference sequence). CDR3 nucleotides: TGTGCCACCAGCAGAGATGTAGGGGGGGCCGATGGGAGGGCCCAGTACTTC. Translated: CATSRDVGGADGRAQYF.

The V gene is TRBV19, the J gene TRBJ2-1; a weak D match, TRBD2 (5 bases). The V end lost 2 bases, the J end lost 4 bases, and 15 bases lay between the germline ends. CDR1 is LNHDA, CDR2 SQIVND, per germline (reference sequence). The CDR3 spans 16 residues. The CDR3 sequence is CASSIRRTLGYNEQFF. The DNA for the CDR3 is TGTGCCAGTAGTATACGGCGCACACTAGGTTACAATGAGCAGTTCTTC. Using reference TRBV19 and TRBJ2-1 for the parts outside the CDR3, the full variable domain is DGGITQSPKYLFRKEGQNVTLSCEQNLNHDAMYWYRQDPGQGLRLIYYSQIVNDFQKGDIAEGYSVSREKKESFPLTVTSAQKNPTAFYLCASSIRRTLGYNEQFFGPGTRLTVL.

The chain carries TRBV6-6 and TRBJ2-1; TRBD2 agrees at 7 bases. The germline V gene encodes CDR1 MNHNY and CDR2 SVGAGI (reference sequence). The ends lost 4 bases at V and 5 bases at J; junction bases unmatched: 5. The CDR3 extends over 14 amino acids. The CDR3 DNA reads as TGTGCCAGCAGTTCGCGGGGGAGCGACAATGAGCAGTTCTTC. This translates into CASSSRGSDNEQFF.

J is TRBJ1-4 and V is TRBV7-9; D possibly corresponds to TRBD1 (6 bases). Between the trimmed V and J ends, which lost 4 bases and 8 bases, there was a span of 17 bases. The germline V gene has CDR1 SEHNR and CDR2 FQNEAQ (reference sequence). The CDR3 length is 15 residues. The CDR3 here is CASSSPSGVGEKLFF. CDR3 DNA: TGTGCCAGCAGCTCCCCTTCAGGGGTGGGGGAAAAACTGTTTTTT.

The V call is TRBV7-9, the J call TRBJ2-5; perhaps TRBD2 as D (5 bases). CDR1 and CDR2 from the germline V gene are SEHNR and FQNEAQ (reference sequence). There are 11 residues in the CDR3. V shed 1 base and J shed 9 bases, with 6 bases lying between them. The CDR3 loop is CASSLDGAQYF. In DNA, the CDR3 is TGTGCCAGCAGCTTAGACGGGGCCCAGTACTTC. The full variable domain, rest sourced from reference TRBV7-9 and TRBJ2-5, is DTGVSQNPRHKITKRGQNVTFRCDPISEHNRLYWYRQTLGQGPEFLTYFQNEAQLEKSRLLSDRFSAERPKGSFSTLEIQRTEQGDSAMYLCASSLDGAQYFGPGTRLLVL.

This clone was seen just once. The CDR3 loop is CASSKGQGDSPLHF. The CDR3 DNA reads as TGTGCCAGCAGCAAAGGACAGGGAGATTCACCCCTCCACTTT. The chain uses TRBV5-4 and TRBJ1-6; 8 bases align to TRBD1. This CDR3 is built from 14 residues. The germline V gene encodes CDR1 SGHNT and CDR2 YYREEE (reference sequence). The J segment lost 8 bases and the V segment lost 4 bases, leaving 5 bases of the junction unmatched.

The gene calls are TRBV30 and TRBJ2-7; 10 nucleotides line up with TRBD1. After removal of 1 base from V and 3 bases from J, the junction contained 3 bases not matched to a gene. CDR1 is GTSNPN, CDR2 SVGIG, per germline (reference sequence). The CDR3 has 14 residues. This CDR3 reads CAWSEGTGDYEQYF. The CDR3 bases are TGTGCCTGGAGTGAAGGGACAGGGGACTACGAGCAGTACTTC.

This chain connects TRBV19 to TRBJ1-1; D is perhaps TRBD1 (5 bases). Germline-derived CDR1 and CDR2 are LNHDA and SQIVND (reference sequence). Trimming cost V 1 base and J 7 bases, with 7 bases left between them. The CDR3 has 12 residues. The DNA of the CDR3 is TGTGCCAGTAGTATAGGGGGGGGTGAAGCTTTCTTT. It is translated as CASSIGGGEAFF.

This clone appeared a few times. The genes are TRBV5-6 and TRBJ1-3; no definite D call. The V end lost 6 bases, the J end lost 0 bases, and 13 bases lay between the germline ends. Looked up from germline, CDR1 is SGHDT and CDR2 is YYEEEE. This CDR3 spans 15 amino acids. CDR3 region: CASTLDRSSGNTIYF. The CDR3 nucleotides read TGTGCCAGCACCCTTGATAGATCCTCTGGAAACACCATATATTTT.

This chain connects TRBV6-1 to TRBJ2-1; 11 bases align to TRBD2. This CDR3 contains 15 residues. V lost 7 bases and J lost 1; bases outside the gene matches: 3. In germline, CDR1 is MNHNS, CDR2 SASEGT. Here the CDR3 reads CASTGLAESYNEQFF. The CDR3 nucleotides are TGTGCCAGCACGGGACTAGCGGAGTCCTACAATGAGCAGTTCTTC.

This clone was counted between two and nine times. The genes are TRBV6-1 and TRBJ2-1, with D unclear. The CDR3 covers 15 residues. The V end lost 0 bases, the J end lost 8 bases, and 14 bases lay between the germline ends. Germline assignment: CDR1 MNHNS and CDR2 SASEGT. In DNA form, the CDR3 reads TGTGCCAGCAGTGAAGCGTTTGTCGACGGGTATGAGCAGTTCTTC. Translation gives CASSEAFVDGYEQFF.

This clone came up a few times. The genes are TRBV4-2 and TRBJ1-3; 8 bases fit TRBD1. This CDR3 is built from 14 residues. The V gene's germline CDR1 is LGHNA and CDR2 YNFKEQ. With V trimmed by 1 base and J by 7 bases, 3 bases remained unmatched. The CDR3 sequence is CASSQGTGQNTIYF. CDR3 nucleotide sequence: TGTGCCAGCAGCCAAGGGACAGGGCAGAACACCATATATTTT.

The chain has TRBV7-9 and TRBJ1-4; D is possibly TRBD1 (6 bases). Germline CDR1 SEHNR, CDR2 FQNEAQ (reference sequence). The CDR3 has 16 residues. Trimming removed 5 bases from V and 6 bases from J, with 19 bases in between. The CDR3 here is CASSPLLGQWDEKLFF. The CDR3, as DNA: TGTGCCAGCAGCCCCCTTTTAGGACAGTGGGATGAAAAACTGTTTTTT.

The rearrangement uses TRBV19 and TRBJ2-2; D is undetermined. There are 14 residues in the CDR3. Trimming stripped 1 base from V and 4 bases from J, with 7 bases between. In germline, CDR1 is LNHDA, CDR2 SQIVND (reference sequence). The DNA of the CDR3 is TGTGCCAGTAGTATAGTTCGCGGCACCGGGGAGCTGTTTTTT. This encodes CASSIVRGTGELFF. The full variable domain, its missing parts supplied by reference TRBV19 and TRBJ2-2, is DGGITQSPKYLFRKEGQNVTLSCEQNLNHDAMYWYRQDPGQGLRLIYYSQIVNDFQKGDIAEGYSVSREKKESFPLTVTSAQKNPTAFYLCASSIVRGTGELFFGEGSRLTVL.